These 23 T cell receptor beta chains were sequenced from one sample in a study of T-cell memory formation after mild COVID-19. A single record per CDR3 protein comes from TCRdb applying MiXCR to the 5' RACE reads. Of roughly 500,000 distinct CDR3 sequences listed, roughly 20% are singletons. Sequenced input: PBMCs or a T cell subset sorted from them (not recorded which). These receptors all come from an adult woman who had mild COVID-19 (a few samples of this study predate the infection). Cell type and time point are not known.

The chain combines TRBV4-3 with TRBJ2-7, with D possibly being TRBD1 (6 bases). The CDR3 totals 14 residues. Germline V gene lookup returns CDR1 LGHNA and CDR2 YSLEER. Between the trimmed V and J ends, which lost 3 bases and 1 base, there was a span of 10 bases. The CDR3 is CASSQWTESYEQYF. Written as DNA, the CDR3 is TGCGCCAGCAGCCAGTGGACAGAGTCCTACGAGCAGTACTTC.

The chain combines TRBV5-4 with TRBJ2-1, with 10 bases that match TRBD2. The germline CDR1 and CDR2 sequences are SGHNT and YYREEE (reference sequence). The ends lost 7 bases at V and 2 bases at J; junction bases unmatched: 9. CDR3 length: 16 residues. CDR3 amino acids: CASSLQSGGAYNEQFF. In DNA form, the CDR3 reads TGTGCCAGCTCCCTCCAAAGCGGGGGGGCCTACAATGAGCAGTTCTTC.

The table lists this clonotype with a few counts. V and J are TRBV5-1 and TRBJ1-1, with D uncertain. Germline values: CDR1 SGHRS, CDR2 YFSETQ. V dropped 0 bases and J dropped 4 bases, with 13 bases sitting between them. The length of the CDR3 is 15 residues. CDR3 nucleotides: TGCGCCAGCAGCTTGGAACCTGGCGGCGGCACTGAAGCTTTCTTT. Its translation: CASSLEPGGGTEAFF.

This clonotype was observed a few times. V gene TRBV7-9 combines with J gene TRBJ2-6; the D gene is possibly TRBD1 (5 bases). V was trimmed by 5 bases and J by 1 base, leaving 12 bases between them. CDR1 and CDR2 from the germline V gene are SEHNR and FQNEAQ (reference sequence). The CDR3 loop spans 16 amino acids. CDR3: CASSILRVSGANVLTF. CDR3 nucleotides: TGTGCCAGCAGCATTCTCAGGGTATCTGGGGCCAACGTCCTGACTTTC.

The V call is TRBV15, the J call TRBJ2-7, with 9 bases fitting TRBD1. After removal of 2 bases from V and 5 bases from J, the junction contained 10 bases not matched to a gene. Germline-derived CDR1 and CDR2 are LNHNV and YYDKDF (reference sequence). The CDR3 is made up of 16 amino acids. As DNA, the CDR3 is TGTGCCACCAGCAGACGGACCGGGACAGGGAGCAACGAGCAGTACTTC. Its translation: CATSRRTGTGSNEQYF.

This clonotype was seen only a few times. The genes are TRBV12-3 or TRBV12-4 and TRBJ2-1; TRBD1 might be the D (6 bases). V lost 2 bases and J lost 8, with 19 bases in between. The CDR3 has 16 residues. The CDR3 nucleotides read TGTGCCAGCAGTTTAAGGCGGAGCAGGGGAAGCGATGAGCAGTTCTTC. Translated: CASSLRRSRGSDEQFF.

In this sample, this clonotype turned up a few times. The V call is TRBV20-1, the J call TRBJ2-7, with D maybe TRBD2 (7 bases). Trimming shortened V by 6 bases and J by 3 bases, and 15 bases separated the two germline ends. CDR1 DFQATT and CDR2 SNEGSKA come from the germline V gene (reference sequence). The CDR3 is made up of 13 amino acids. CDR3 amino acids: CSARGAVSYEQYF. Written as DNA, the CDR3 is TGCAGTGCCCGGGGGGCGGTGAGCTACGAGCAGTACTTC.

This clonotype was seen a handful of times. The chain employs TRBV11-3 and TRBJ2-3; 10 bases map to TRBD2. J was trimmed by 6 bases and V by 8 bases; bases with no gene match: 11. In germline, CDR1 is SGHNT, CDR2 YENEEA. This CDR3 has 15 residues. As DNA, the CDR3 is TGTGCCAGCCGCCTCACTAGCGGGGCTCAGGATACGCAGTATTTT. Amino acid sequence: CASRLTSGAQDTQYF.

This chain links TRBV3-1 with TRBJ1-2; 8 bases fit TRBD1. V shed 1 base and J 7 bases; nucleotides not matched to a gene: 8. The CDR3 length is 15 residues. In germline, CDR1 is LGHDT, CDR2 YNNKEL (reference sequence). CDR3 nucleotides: TGTGCCAGCAGCCAAGGTGGCAGGGGGCGGAGTGGCTACACCTTC. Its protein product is CASSQGGRGRSGYTF. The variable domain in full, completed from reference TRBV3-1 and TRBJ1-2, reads DTAVSQTPKYLVTQMGNDKSIKCEQNLGHDTMYWYKQDSKKFLKIMFSYNNKELIINETVPNRFSPKSPDKAHLNLHINSLELGDSAVYFCASSQGGRGRSGYTFGSGTRLTVV.

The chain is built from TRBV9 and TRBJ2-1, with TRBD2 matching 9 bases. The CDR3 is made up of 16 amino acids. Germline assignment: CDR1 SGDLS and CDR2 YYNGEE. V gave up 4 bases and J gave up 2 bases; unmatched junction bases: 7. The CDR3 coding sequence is TGTGCCAGCAGCCCATCTAGCGGGGCCACCTACAATGAGCAGTTCTTC. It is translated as CASSPSSGATYNEQFF. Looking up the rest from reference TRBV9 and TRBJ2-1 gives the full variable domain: DSGVTQTPKHLITATGQRVTLRCSPRSGDLSVYWYQQSLDQGLQFLIQYYNGEERAKGNILERFSAQQFPDLHSELNLSSLELGDSALYFCASSPSSGATYNEQFFGPGTRLTVL.

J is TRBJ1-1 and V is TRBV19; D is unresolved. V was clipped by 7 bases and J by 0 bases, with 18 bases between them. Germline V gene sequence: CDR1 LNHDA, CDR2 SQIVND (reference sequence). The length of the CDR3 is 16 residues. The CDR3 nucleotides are TGTGCCAGTACCCGCTCTTGGAGGGATATGAACACTGAAGCTTTCTTT. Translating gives CASTRSWRDMNTEAFF.

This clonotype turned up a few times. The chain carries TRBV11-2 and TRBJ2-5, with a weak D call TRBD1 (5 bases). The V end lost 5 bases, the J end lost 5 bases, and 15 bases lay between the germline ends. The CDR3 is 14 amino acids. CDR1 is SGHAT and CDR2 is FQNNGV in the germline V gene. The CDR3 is CASSPGARKETQYF. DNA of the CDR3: TGTGCCAGCAGCCCTGGGGCTCGCAAGGAGACCCAGTACTTC.

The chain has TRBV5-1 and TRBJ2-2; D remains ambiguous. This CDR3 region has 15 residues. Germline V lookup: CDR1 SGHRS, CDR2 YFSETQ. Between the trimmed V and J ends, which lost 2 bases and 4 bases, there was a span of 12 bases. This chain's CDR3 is CASSFRSPSTGELFF. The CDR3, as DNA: TGCGCCAGCAGCTTCAGGAGCCCGAGCACCGGGGAGCTGTTTTTT.

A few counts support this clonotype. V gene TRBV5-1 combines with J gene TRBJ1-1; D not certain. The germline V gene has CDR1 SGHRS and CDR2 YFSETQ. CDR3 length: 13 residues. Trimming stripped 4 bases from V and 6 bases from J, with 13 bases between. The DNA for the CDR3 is TGCGCCAGCAGCCCCAGCAAGGGCGCTGAAGCTTTCTTT. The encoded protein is CASSPSKGAEAFF.

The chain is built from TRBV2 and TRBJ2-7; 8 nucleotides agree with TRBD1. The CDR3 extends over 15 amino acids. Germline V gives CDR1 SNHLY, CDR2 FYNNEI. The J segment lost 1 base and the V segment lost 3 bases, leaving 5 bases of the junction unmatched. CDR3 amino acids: CASSERTGLSYEQYF. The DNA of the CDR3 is TGTGCCAGCAGTGAGCGGACAGGGCTATCCTACGAGCAGTACTTC.

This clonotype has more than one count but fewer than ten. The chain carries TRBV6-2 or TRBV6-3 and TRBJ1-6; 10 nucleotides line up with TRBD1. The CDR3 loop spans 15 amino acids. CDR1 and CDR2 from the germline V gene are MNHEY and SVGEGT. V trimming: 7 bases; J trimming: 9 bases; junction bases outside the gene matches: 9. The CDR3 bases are TGTGCCAGCACCCCTCCGGGACAGGGGATTTCACCCCTCCACTTT. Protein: CASTPPGQGISPLHF.

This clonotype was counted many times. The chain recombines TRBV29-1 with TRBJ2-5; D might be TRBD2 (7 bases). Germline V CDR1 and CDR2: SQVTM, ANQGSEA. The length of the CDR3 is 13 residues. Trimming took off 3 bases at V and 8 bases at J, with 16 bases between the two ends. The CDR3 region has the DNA TGCAGCGTTGATCAGGGAGGGGGGGATACCCAGTACTTC. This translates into CSVDQGGGDTQYF.

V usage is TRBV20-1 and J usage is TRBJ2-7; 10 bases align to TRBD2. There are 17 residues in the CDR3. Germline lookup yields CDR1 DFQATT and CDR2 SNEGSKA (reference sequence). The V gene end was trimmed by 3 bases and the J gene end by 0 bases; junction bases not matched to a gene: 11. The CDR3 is CSASGSGRAYSSYEQYF. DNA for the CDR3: TGCAGTGCTAGCGGAAGCGGGAGGGCCTACAGCTCCTACGAGCAGTACTTC.

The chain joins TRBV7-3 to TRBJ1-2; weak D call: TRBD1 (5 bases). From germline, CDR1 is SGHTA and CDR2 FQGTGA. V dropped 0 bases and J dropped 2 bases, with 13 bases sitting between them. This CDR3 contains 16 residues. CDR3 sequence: CASSLTPGGANYGYTF. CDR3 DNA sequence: TGTGCCAGCAGCTTAACGCCTGGAGGGGCAAACTATGGCTACACCTTC.

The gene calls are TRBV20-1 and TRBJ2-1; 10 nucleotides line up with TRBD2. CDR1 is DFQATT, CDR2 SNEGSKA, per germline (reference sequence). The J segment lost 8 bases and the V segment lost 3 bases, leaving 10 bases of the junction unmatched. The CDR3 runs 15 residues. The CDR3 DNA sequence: TGCAGTGCTAGCGTCCGACTAGCGGGTCGGGATGAGCAGTTCTTC. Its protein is CSASVRLAGRDEQFF.

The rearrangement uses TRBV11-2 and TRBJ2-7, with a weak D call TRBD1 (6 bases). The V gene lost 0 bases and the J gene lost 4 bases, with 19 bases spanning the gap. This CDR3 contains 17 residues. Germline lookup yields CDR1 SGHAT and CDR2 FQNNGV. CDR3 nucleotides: TGTGCCAGCAGCTTAGATTTTTTCGGACAGCGGCCATACGAGCAGTACTTC. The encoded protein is CASSLDFFGQRPYEQYF.

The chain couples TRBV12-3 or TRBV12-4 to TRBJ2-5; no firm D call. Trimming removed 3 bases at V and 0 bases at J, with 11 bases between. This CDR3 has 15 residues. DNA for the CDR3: TGTGCCAGCAGTTTCGGTTTTGAGGACCAAGAGACCCAGTACTTC. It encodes CASSFGFEDQETQYF.

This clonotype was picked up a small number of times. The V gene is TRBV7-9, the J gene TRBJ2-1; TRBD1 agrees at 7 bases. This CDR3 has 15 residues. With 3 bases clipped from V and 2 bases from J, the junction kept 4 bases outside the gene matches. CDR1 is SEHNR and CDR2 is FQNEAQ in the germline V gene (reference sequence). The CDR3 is CASSLNRGTYNEQFF. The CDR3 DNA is TGTGCCAGCAGCTTGAACAGGGGAACCTACAATGAGCAGTTCTTC. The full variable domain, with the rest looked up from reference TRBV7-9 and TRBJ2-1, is DTGVSQNPRHKITKRGQNVTFRCDPISEHNRLYWYRQTLGQGPEFLTYFQNEAQLEKSRLLSDRFSAERPKGSFSTLEIQRTEQGDSAMYLCASSLNRGTYNEQFFGPGTRLTVL.